This T cell receptor beta chain was documented in a study of cytomegalovirus exposure and HLA in healthy donors. Regarding the study as a whole: Sequencing had likely introduced a cluster of highly shared sequence variants as an artifact. HLA-A and HLA-B allele assignments for most subjects were reportedly predicted accurately using TCR beta sequences. The authors listed around 150 TCR beta chains as cytomegalovirus-associated.

Looked up from germline, CDR1 is SQVTM and CDR2 is ANQGSEA. Trimming left V 6 bases short and J 4 bases short, with 12 bases between. The CDR3 runs to 12 residues. Of note for this clone: Its antigen is still unknown.

The PCR used 60 Vbeta and 13 Jbeta primers. Assay used: immunoSEQ multiplex PCR; TCRdb lists only in-frame clones, some missing. The table lists tens of thousands of clones. The chain is built from TRBV29-1 and TRBJ1-1, with TRBD1 as a possible D gene (6 bases). The sequenced sample consisted of PBMCs. The sequence was collected from a woman in her twenties or thirties in good health and CMV-seronegative. Here the CDR3 DNA reads TGCAGCGTAGATGGACAGTCCACTGAAGCTTTCTTT. Its protein is CSVDGQSTEAFF.